The next 21 T cell receptor beta chains were all read from a single sample in a study of OX40 agonist ivuxolimab in advanced cancers. Sequenced by immunoSEQ multiplex PCR; TCRdb stores in-frame clones only, minus some. The data show nearly 80,000 clones, 80% to 95% seen once. Here the sequenced sample was CD4+ or CD8+ T cells sorted from blood, taken in a trial of the OX40 agonist ivuxolimab. Receptors were obtained from an adult with an advanced solid tumor such as melanoma, head and neck, liver or kidney cancer.

The chain has TRBV12-5 and TRBJ2-1; 7 positions agree with TRBD2. The germline gives CDR1 LGHNT, CDR2 FRNRAP. The CDR3 is 17 amino acids. With 4 bases clipped from V and 6 bases from J, the junction kept 15 bases outside the gene matches. CDR3 loop: CASGSPPREPRTNEQFF. DNA of the CDR3: TGTGCTAGTGGTTCCCCCCCGCGGGAGCCCCGGACCAATGAGCAGTTCTTC.

V is TRBV4-1 and J is TRBJ1-5, with a tentative D call TRBD1 (6 bases). Trimming cost V 0 bases and J 2 bases, with 17 bases left between them. The CDR3 is made up of 18 amino acids. The V gene's germline CDR1 is MGHRA and CDR2 YSYEKL. The CDR3 nucleotides are TGCGCCAGCAGCCAAGACGCGACGGGCAGGGGCGGCAATCAGCCCCAGCATTTT. Its protein is CASSQDATGRGGNQPQHF.

The chain combines TRBV28 with TRBJ2-3; D may match TRBD1 or TRBD2 (5 bases each). The CDR3 length is 16 residues. CDR1 MDHEN and CDR2 SYDVKM come from the germline V gene. Trimming shortened V by 2 bases and J by 4 bases, and 16 bases separated the two germline ends. The CDR3 protein is CASSLKGSTPADTQYF. DNA of the CDR3: TGTGCCAGCAGTTTAAAGGGGAGCACCCCAGCAGATACGCAGTATTTT.

The table lists this clone with a count of one. The chain couples TRBV29-1 to TRBJ2-3, with TRBD2 matching over 8 bases. J lost 1 base, V lost 4 bases, and 4 bases had no gene match. The CDR3 covers 14 residues. Germline values: CDR1 SQVTM, CDR2 ANQGSEA. The DNA for the CDR3 is TGCAGCGTTGGAAAGACTAGCGGCACAGATACGCAGTATTTT. This translates into CSVGKTSGTDTQYF.

The CDR3 loop reads CASSSNWGDTQYF. In nucleotides, the CDR3 is TGCGCCAGCAGCTCCAACTGGGGGGATACGCAGTATTTT. V usage is TRBV5-1 and J usage is TRBJ2-3; D is perhaps TRBD1 or TRBD2 (5 bases each). V lost 3 bases and J 6 bases, leaving 11 bases between the germline ends. This CDR3 has 13 amino acids. Germline CDR1 SGHRS, CDR2 YFSETQ.

A note on this clone: The junction does not match germline at one end; this may be a read error. The chain is built from TRBV19 and TRBJ1-2; weak D call: TRBD1 (6 bases). The CDR3 loop spans 13 amino acids. Germline V gives CDR1 LNHDA, CDR2 SQIVND (reference sequence). The CDR3 coding sequence is TGTGCCAGTAGTCTAGACAGGAACTATGGCTACACCTTC. Protein: CASSLDRNYGYTF.

The chain has TRBV19 and TRBJ2-3, with TRBD1 matching 9 bases. With 3 bases clipped from V and 4 bases from J, the junction kept 2 bases outside the gene matches. Germline lookup yields CDR1 LNHDA and CDR2 SQIVND (reference sequence). This CDR3 is built from 14 residues. CDR3 sequence (DNA): TGTGCCAGTAGTATGGGACAGGGCCCAGATACGCAGTATTTT. This translates into CASSMGQGPDTQYF.

J is TRBJ2-2 and V is TRBV28; possibly TRBD2 for D (5 bases). Trimming stripped 5 bases from V and 4 bases from J, with 26 bases between. The CDR3 sequence is 19 residues long. CDR1 is MDHEN, CDR2 SYDVKM, per germline. As DNA, the CDR3 is TGTGCCAGCAGTCCGATCAGGACTGTCAGCCACGGGGTCACCGGGGAGCTGTTTTTT. Protein sequence: CASSPIRTVSHGVTGELFF.

V and J are TRBV28 and TRBJ2-7, with D perhaps matching TRBD1 (6 bases). Germline CDR1 reads MDHEN; CDR2 reads SYDVKM. The CDR3 is 12 residues long. CDR3 amino acids: CATTGTIYEQYF. Here the CDR3 DNA reads TGTGCTACTACCGGGACAATCTACGAGCAGTACTTC.

This chain uses TRBV5-6 with TRBJ2-7; D gene ambiguous. Germline values: CDR1 SGHDT, CDR2 YYEEEE. This CDR3 comprises 12 residues. The ends were cut back, 0 bases at V and 7 bases at J, with 8 bases in the middle. CDR3 residues: CASSLVPMEQYF. The CDR3 DNA reads TGTGCCAGCAGCTTGGTCCCTATGGAGCAGTACTTC.

The gene calls are TRBV18 and TRBJ2-1; 12 positions match TRBD2. CDR1 is KGHSH, CDR2 LQKENI, per germline. J was trimmed by 4 bases and V by 5 bases; bases with no gene match: 9. This CDR3 comprises 17 residues. The CDR3 is CASSTNLGTSGYNEQFF. The CDR3 nucleotides are TGTGCCAGCTCAACTAACCTTGGGACTAGCGGGTACAATGAGCAGTTCTTC.

The chain carries TRBV7-9 and TRBJ2-7; the match to TRBD2 covers 8 bases. With 3 bases clipped from V and 3 bases from J, the junction kept 1 base outside the gene matches. Per germline, CDR1 SEHNR and CDR2 FQNEAQ (reference sequence). The CDR3 runs to 13 residues. The CDR3 loop reads CASSFGRDYEQYF. For the CDR3, the DNA is TGTGCCAGCAGCTTCGGGAGGGACTACGAGCAGTACTTC.

The genes are TRBV19 and TRBJ2-1; 12 bases are shared with TRBD2. Germline CDR1 and CDR2: LNHDA and SQIVND (reference sequence). The V segment lost 7 bases and the J segment 8 bases; nucleotides outside the gene matches: 9. The CDR3 is 15 residues long. The CDR3 sequence is CASNYKTSGSYEQFF. DNA for the CDR3: TGTGCCAGTAATTACAAGACTAGCGGGAGTTATGAGCAGTTCTTC.

The gene calls are TRBV28 and TRBJ1-1, with D hard to call. The CDR3 has 14 residues. Trimming left V 4 bases short and J 5 bases short, with 14 bases between. Germline V gene data show CDR1 as MDHEN and CDR2 as SYDVKM. CDR3 protein: CASSSGKIWTEAFF. Written as DNA, the CDR3 is TGTGCCAGCAGTTCCGGGAAAATCTGGACTGAAGCTTTCTTT.

J is TRBJ1-5 and V is TRBV19; D unclear. The CDR3 consists of 15 residues. The germline V gene encodes CDR1 LNHDA and CDR2 SQIVND (reference sequence). Trimming shortened V by 7 bases and J by 2 bases, and 15 bases separated the two germline ends. The CDR3 DNA is TGTGCCAGTAACCCGACGTGGTCGGGCAATCAGCCCCAGCATTTT. It codes for CASNPTWSGNQPQHF. Full variable domain (rest looked up from reference TRBV19 and TRBJ1-5): DGGITQSPKYLFRKEGQNVTLSCEQNLNHDAMYWYRQDPGQGLRLIYYSQIVNDFQKGDIAEGYSVSREKKESFPLTVTSAQKNPTAFYLCASNPTWSGNQPQHFGDGTRLSIL.

The chain is built from TRBV30 and TRBJ2-5; D remains ambiguous. Germline V gene sequence: CDR1 GTSNPN, CDR2 SVGIG (reference sequence). This CDR3 region has 13 residues. V was clipped by 2 bases and J by 11 bases, with 18 bases between them. CDR3 coding DNA: TGTGCCTGGAGTTTCGGACGGTTGAATGATCAGTACTTC. It encodes CAWSFGRLNDQYF.

The chain employs TRBV5-4 and TRBJ1-4; D not resolved. The CDR3 sequence is 13 residues long. The V and J ends lost 4 bases and 8 bases respectively, with 12 bases between them. Germline CDR1 and CDR2: SGHNT and YYREEE (reference sequence). For the CDR3, the DNA is TGTGCCAGCAGCCCCGCCGTTGGCGAAAAACTGTTTTTT. Amino acids: CASSPAVGEKLFF.

The V gene is TRBV5-6, the J gene TRBJ1-2, with 8 nucleotides matching TRBD1. Germline V gives CDR1 SGHDT, CDR2 YYEEEE. The CDR3 is 13 residues long. J gave up 5 bases and V 5 bases, and 5 bases lay outside the gene matches. CDR3 coding DNA: TGTGCCAGCAGACCGACAGGGGTATATGGCTACACCTTC. This translates into CASRPTGVYGYTF.

The CDR3 bases are TGCGCCAGCAGCTTGGCCGGGTCAGATACGCAGTATTTT. It encodes CASSLAGSDTQYF. The rearrangement uses TRBV5-1 and TRBJ2-3; D is ambiguous. CDR3 length: 13 amino acids. V lost 0 bases, J lost 4 bases, and 6 bases lay in between. In germline, CDR1 is SGHRS, CDR2 YFSETQ.

The chain couples TRBV10-3 to TRBJ2-1; 9 bases are a match to TRBD1. V lost 2 bases and J lost 7; bases outside the gene matches: 9. Germline CDR1 reads ENHRY; CDR2 reads SYGVKD. The CDR3 sequence is 16 residues long. The DNA of the CDR3 is TGTGCCATCAGTGAGGGGGACAGGGTTTTAAAGAATGAGCAGTTCTTC. It codes for CAISEGDRVLKNEQFF.

CDR3 residues: CASRTGTGGYEQYF. The DNA of the CDR3 is TGTGCCAGTAGGACCGGGACAGGGGGCTACGAGCAGTACTTC. V gene TRBV19 combines with J gene TRBJ2-7; 11 positions match TRBD1. The germline V gene has CDR1 LNHDA and CDR2 SQIVND (reference sequence). Trimming took 6 bases from V and 3 from J; bases not matched to a gene: 4. This CDR3 contains 14 residues. The variable domain in full, with the rest retrieved from reference TRBV19 and TRBJ2-7, is DGGITQSPKYLFRKEGQNVTLSCEQNLNHDAMYWYRQDPGQGLRLIYYSQIVNDFQKGDIAEGYSVSREKKESFPLTVTSAQKNPTAFYLCASRTGTGGYEQYFGPGTRLTVT.